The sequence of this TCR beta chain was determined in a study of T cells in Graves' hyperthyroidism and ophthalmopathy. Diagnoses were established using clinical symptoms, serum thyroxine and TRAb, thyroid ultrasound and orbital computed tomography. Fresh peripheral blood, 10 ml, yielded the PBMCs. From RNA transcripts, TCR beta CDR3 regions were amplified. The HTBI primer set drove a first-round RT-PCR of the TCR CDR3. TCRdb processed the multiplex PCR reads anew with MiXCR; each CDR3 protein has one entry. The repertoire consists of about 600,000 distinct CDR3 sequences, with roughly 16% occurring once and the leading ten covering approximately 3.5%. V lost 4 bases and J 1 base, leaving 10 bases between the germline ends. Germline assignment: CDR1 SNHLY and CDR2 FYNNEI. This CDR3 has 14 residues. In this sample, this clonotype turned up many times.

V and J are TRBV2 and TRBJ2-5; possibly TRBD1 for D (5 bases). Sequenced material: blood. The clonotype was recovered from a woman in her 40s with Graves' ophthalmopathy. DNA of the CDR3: TGTGCCAGCAGTGTACAGGCTACCCAAGAGACCCAGTACTTC. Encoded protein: CASSVQATQETQYF.